These 24 T cell receptor beta chains came from one sample sequenced in a study of regulatory T cells in long-lasting Graves disease. Regarding time point: newly diagnosed GD, antithyroid drugs for less than 3 months. Generation of the TCR library employed RNA extracted from PBMCs. Building of the TCR beta libraries involved iRepertoire HTBI primers and Arm-PCR of CDR3 regions. TCRdb passed the multiplex PCR reads through MiXCR, listing each CDR3 protein once. The data contain about 400,000 distinct CDR3 sequences, 15% to 20% of them singletons. This sample was shared with a second study, whose subject was T cells in Graves' hyperthyroidism and ophthalmopathy.

Sequenced here: peripheral blood mononuclear cells (PBMCs), sampled at new diagnosis, from a patient treated with antithyroid drugs. The receptors stem from a woman aged 18-35 years with Graves disease.

This clonotype has ten or more counts. The gene calls are TRBV7-2 and TRBJ2-1; 7 nucleotides match TRBD2. The germline CDR1 and CDR2 sequences are SGHTA and FQGNSA. The CDR3 covers 15 residues. After removal of 1 base from V and 9 bases from J, the junction contained 9 bases not matched to a gene. The DNA for the CDR3 is TGTGCCAGCAGCTTAGTCTCGTCTTGGGGGGGTGAGCAGTTCTTC. This gives the protein CASSLVSSWGGEQFF.

The sample holds many counts of this clonotype. This chain uses TRBV11-2 with TRBJ2-1; no firm D call. V lost 1 base to trimming and J lost 4 bases, with 5 bases between them. Germline CDR1 SGHAT, CDR2 FQNNGV. This CDR3 region has 13 residues. The chain's CDR3 is CASSLAQYNEQFF. CDR3 bases: TGTGCCAGCAGCTTAGCGCAGTACAATGAGCAGTTCTTC.

The chain uses TRBV5-5 and TRBJ1-6; the D is unclear. Germline V gene data show CDR1 as SGHKS and CDR2 as YYEKEE (reference sequence). This CDR3 has 16 amino acids. Trimming pared 4 bases from V and 1 base from J, leaving 12 bases between. This CDR3 is CASSLRMGSYNSPLHF. DNA for the CDR3: TGTGCCAGCAGCCTTCGGATGGGTTCCTATAATTCACCCCTCCACTTT.

To note about this clonotype: It may be a read error: a sequence one base away is much more abundant. V and J are TRBV11-2 and TRBJ2-7; TRBD2 agrees at 11 bases. Looked up from germline, CDR1 is SGHAT and CDR2 is FQNNGV. The CDR3 is made up of 15 amino acids. CDR3 DNA: TGTGCCAGCAGCCGCACTAGCGGGGGCACCTACGAGCAGCACTTC. Its protein is CASSRTSGGTYEQHF.

The sample holds many counts of this clonotype. V is TRBV5-1 and J is TRBJ2-1; 9 nucleotides align to TRBD2. The CDR3 extends over 16 amino acids. Germline CDR1 is SGHRS and CDR2 is YFSETQ. V lost 2 bases, J lost 0 bases, and 3 bases stayed unmatched. CDR3 protein: CASSLRSGSSYNEQFF. As DNA, the CDR3 is TGCGCCAGCAGCTTACGTAGCGGGAGCTCCTACAATGAGCAGTTCTTC.

The gene calls are TRBV9 and TRBJ2-2; D ambiguous. Deletions cut 3 bases from V and 1 base from J, with 7 bases between. The CDR3 has 14 residues. The germline CDR1 and CDR2 sequences are SGDLS and YYNGEE. The CDR3 region is CASSASWNTGELFF. DNA for the CDR3: TGTGCCAGCAGCGCAAGCTGGAACACCGGGGAGCTGTTTTTT.

This clonotype was detected many times. The chain combines TRBV5-1 with TRBJ2-1, with 13 bases matching TRBD2. Germline V gives CDR1 SGHRS, CDR2 YFSETQ. This CDR3 has 16 residues. The ends lost 2 bases at V and 3 bases at J; junction bases unmatched: 2. CDR3: CASSFTSGRGYNEQFF. DNA of the CDR3: TGCGCCAGCAGCTTCACTAGCGGGAGGGGCTACAATGAGCAGTTCTTC.

The genes are TRBV27 and TRBJ2-7, with D tentatively TRBD2 (6 bases). This CDR3 is 15 amino acids long. In germline, CDR1 is MNHEY, CDR2 SMNVEV (reference sequence). V was trimmed by 6 bases and J by 0 bases, leaving 15 bases between them. The CDR3 DNA sequence: TGTGCCAGCAGCCGTATAGCGGATAGCTCCTACGAGCAGTACTTC. Translated: CASSRIADSSYEQYF.

The V and J genes are TRBV19 and TRBJ2-1, with TRBD2 identical over 13 bases. CDR3 length: 16 amino acids. In germline, CDR1 is LNHDA, CDR2 SQIVND (reference sequence). Unmatched junction bases numbered 8, after V lost 3 bases and J lost 9 bases. CDR3 coding DNA: TGTGCCAGTAGTATGTTACTAGCGGGAGGGCACGCTGAGCAGTTCTTC. Translation gives CASSMLLAGGHAEQFF.

This clonotype was detected ten times or more. V is TRBV7-9 and J is TRBJ2-7; TRBD1 matches 10 bases. The V and J ends lost 0 bases and 6 bases, in that order; junction bases with no gene match: 5. From germline, CDR1 is SEHNR and CDR2 FQNEAQ (reference sequence). There are 15 residues in the CDR3. The CDR3 DNA is TGTGCCAGCAGCTTAGCGGGACAGGGGTCCGGCGAGCAGTACTTC. Residues: CASSLAGQGSGEQYF.

This clonotype has a count of ten or more. The CDR3 region is CASSSLSDTQYF. The CDR3 DNA is TGTGCCAGCAGCTCCCTTTCAGATACGCAGTATTTT. This rearrangement joins TRBV7-3 to TRBJ2-3; D gene ambiguous. The V end was cut by 4 bases, the J end by 4 bases, with 6 bases between. Germline assignment: CDR1 SGHTA and CDR2 FQGTGA. The CDR3 has 12 amino acids.

This clonotype was picked up many times. The chain recombines TRBV20-1 with TRBJ2-7, with D possibly matching TRBD2 (6 bases). The V end was cut by 1 base, the J end by 5 bases, with 18 bases between. CDR1 is DFQATT and CDR2 is SNEGSKA in the germline V gene (reference sequence). This CDR3 contains 15 residues. In DNA form, the CDR3 reads TGCAGTGCTAGAGCACCACCGACTAGGTCGCACGAGCAGTACTTC. Its translation: CSARAPPTRSHEQYF.

This clonotype was detected only a few times. The chain has TRBV2 and TRBJ1-2; 11 nucleotides agree with TRBD1. The CDR3 sequence is 18 residues long. Germline V gene lookup returns CDR1 SNHLY and CDR2 FYNNEI. The J segment lost 0 bases and the V segment lost 5 bases, leaving 11 bases of the junction unmatched. Here the CDR3 reads CASSLSGTGGAANYGYTF. The CDR3 DNA sequence: TGTGCCAGCAGTTTGTCCGGGACAGGGGGGGCAGCTAACTATGGCTACACCTTC. Full variable domain (outside the CDR3, taken from reference TRBV2 and TRBJ1-2): EPEVTQTPSHQVTQMGQEVILRCVPISNHLYFYWYRQILGQKVEFLVSFYNNEISEKSEIFDDQFSVERPDGSNFTLKIRSTKLEDSAMYFCASSLSGTGGAANYGYTFGSGTRLTVV.

This clonotype was seen repeatedly, ten times or more. V and J are TRBV2 and TRBJ2-2; a possible D gene is TRBD2 (6 bases). V shed 6 bases and J shed 0 bases, with 8 bases lying between them. The CDR3 length is 14 residues. The germline V gene has CDR1 SNHLY and CDR2 FYNNEI. The CDR3 coding sequence is TGTGCCAGCAGGGAGGGGCCGAACACCGGGGAGCTGTTTTTT. It translates to CASREGPNTGELFF.

This clonotype was counted at least ten times. J is TRBJ2-7 and V is TRBV10-2, with TRBD1 identical over 7 bases. CDR1 WSHSY and CDR2 SAAADI come from the germline V gene. CDR3 length: 15 amino acids. Trimming cost V 0 bases and J 2 bases; bases outside gene matches: 4. CDR3 nucleotide sequence: TGCGCCAGCAGTGAGTCGAACAGGGGTGCCTACGAGCAGTACTTC. This sequence encodes CASSESNRGAYEQYF.

This clonotype appeared many times. The V gene is TRBV20-1, the J gene TRBJ2-2; 8 nucleotides align to TRBD1. The CDR3 totals 17 residues. Unmatched junction bases numbered 10, after V lost 4 bases and J lost 0 bases. Germline lookup yields CDR1 DFQATT and CDR2 SNEGSKA (reference sequence). CDR3 coding DNA: TGCAGTGCTAAAGGGACAGGTTGGTTGGCGAACACCGGGGAGCTGTTTTTT. Translation: CSAKGTGWLANTGELFF.

To note about this clonotype: This could be a read error, since a much larger clone is one nucleotide away. The chain uses TRBV19 and TRBJ2-1; TRBD2 agrees at 7 bases. CDR1 is LNHDA and CDR2 is SQIVND in the germline V gene (reference sequence). The CDR3 consists of 18 residues. V dropped 7 bases and J dropped 9; count of bases not matched to a gene: 24. CDR3 bases: TGTGCCAGTACCCCGACTAGTGGGAGGGGAGGGACGGGGACTGAGCAGTTCTTC. Amino acids: CASTPTSGRGGTGTEQFF.

CDR3 sequence (DNA): TGCGCCAGCAGCCAAGCCCTAATCTGGGGAGCGGGTCGTGGTGATGAGCAGTTCTTC. It translates to CASSQALIWGAGRGDEQFF. The chain combines TRBV4-1 with TRBJ2-1; the D gene is possibly TRBD2 (6 bases). The CDR3 consists of 19 residues. The V and J ends lost 1 base and 8 bases respectively, with 27 bases between them. From germline, CDR1 is MGHRA and CDR2 YSYEKL.

The J gene is TRBJ2-3, the V gene TRBV11-2, with D possibly being TRBD1 or TRBD2 (5 bases each). Germline-derived CDR1 and CDR2 are SGHAT and FQNNGV. Trimming left V 1 base short and J 5 bases short, with 13 bases between. The CDR3 covers 15 residues. The CDR3 DNA is TGTGCCAGCAGCTTAGGGGGGTGGGGCGGAGATACGCAGTATTTT. Translating it yields CASSLGGWGGDTQYF. The variable domain in full, completed from reference TRBV11-2 and TRBJ2-3, reads EAGVAQSPRYKIIEKRQSVAFWCNPISGHATLYWYQQILGQGPKLLIQFQNNGVVDDSQLPKDRFSAERLKGVDSTLKIQPAKLEDSAVYLCASSLGGWGGDTQYFGPGTRLTVL.

The chain has TRBV5-4 and TRBJ2-2; no clear D. The germline V gene encodes CDR1 SGHNT and CDR2 YYREEE (reference sequence). The CDR3 is 15 residues long. V lost 4 bases and J 0 bases, leaving 10 bases between the germline ends. The CDR3 coding sequence is TGTGCCAGCAGCCGTCCTGGACCGAACACCGGGGAGCTGTTTTTT. Protein: CASSRPGPNTGELFF. The whole variable domain, remainder taken from reference TRBV5-4 and TRBJ2-2, is ETGVTQSPTHLIKTRGQQVTLRCSSQSGHNTVSWYQQALGQGPQFIFQYYREEENGRGNFPPRFSGLQFPNYSSELNVNALELDDSALYLCASSRPGPNTGELFFGEGSRLTVL.

This clonotype was seen many times. The chain carries TRBV7-6 and TRBJ2-1; no clear D. The germline CDR1 and CDR2 sequences are SGHVS and FNYEAQ. V lost 1 base and J lost 5, with 12 bases in between. The CDR3 is 15 residues long. The CDR3 DNA reads TGTGCCAGCAGCTTAGAGGCGGCTAGTAACAATGAGCAGTTCTTC. Its protein is CASSLEAASNNEQFF. Filled out from reference TRBV7-6 and TRBJ2-1, the complete variable domain reads GAGVSQSPRYKVTKRGQDVALRCDPISGHVSLYWYRQALGQGPEFLTYFNYEAQQDKSGLPNDRFSAERPEGSISTLTIQRTEQRDSAMYRCASSLEAASNNEQFFGPGTRLTVL.

This clonotype has just a few counts. The J gene is TRBJ2-3, the V gene TRBV20-1; 9 nucleotides align to TRBD2. CDR1 DFQATT and CDR2 SNEGSKA come from the germline V gene (reference sequence). The J segment lost 4 bases and the V segment lost 0 bases, leaving 8 bases of the junction unmatched. The CDR3 extends over 16 amino acids. CDR3 sequence (DNA): TGCAGTGCTAGAGATCGAGTAGCGGGAGTATCAGATACGCAGTATTTT. Translating it yields CSARDRVAGVSDTQYF.

This clonotype was seen many times. The chain is built from TRBV5-1 and TRBJ2-3, with a tentative D call TRBD2 (7 bases). This CDR3 is 16 amino acids long. Germline CDR1 is SGHRS and CDR2 is YFSETQ. Deletions cut 0 bases from V and 2 bases from J, with 13 bases between. The CDR3 loop reads CASSLVAGAYTDTQYF. The CDR3 DNA follows: TGCGCCAGCAGCTTGGTGGCGGGGGCTTACACAGATACGCAGTATTTT.

This clonotype was observed many times. The rearrangement links TRBV14 to TRBJ2-5, with TRBD1 matching over 8 bases. This CDR3 has 15 amino acids. V lost 4 bases to trimming and J lost 5 bases; unmatched junction nucleotides: 9. Germline-derived CDR1 and CDR2 are SGHDN and FVKESK. CDR3 DNA: TGTGCCAGCAGCCCAGCCAGGGGGCGGACGGAGACCCAGTACTTC. Translation gives CASSPARGRTETQYF.